These 15 T cell receptor beta chains came from one sample sequenced in a study of shared clonotypes between healthy human individuals. The repertoire was sequenced with immunoSEQ multiplex PCR; TCRdb's copy has only in-frame clones and lacks some. There are about 110,000 clones in the sample; 68% occur only once, and almost 25% lies in the top ten. The sequenced sample consisted of memory CD8+ T cells sorted from blood. The subset denotes: CD45RO+ cells pooled with CCR7-negative TemRA cells. These receptors were taken from a woman under 40 in good health.

With respect to this clone: A much larger clone is a single base away; this may be a read error. This sample also contains other DNA sequences that code for the same CDR3. The genes are TRBV6-1 and TRBJ2-7, with 7 bases fitting TRBD2. The CDR3 loop spans 15 amino acids. The germline CDR1 and CDR2 sequences are MNHNS and SASEGT. Losses at the gene ends were 4 bases for V and 5 bases for J; bases not matched to a gene: 11. For the CDR3, the DNA is TGTGCCAGCAGTGCCTCTAGCGGTAGTTTCCACGAGCAGTACTTC. Its protein is CASSASSGSFHEQYF.

The chain joins TRBV21-1 to TRBJ1-3; TRBD1, the table's D call, lacks a check against the DNA. TRBV21-1 is a listed pseudogene. The CDR3 has 17 residues. This CDR3 is CASSKAGTKKMRNTIYF. Here the CDR3 DNA reads TGTGCCAGCAGCAAAGCCGGGACAAAAAAAATGAGAAACACCATATATTTT.

This clone was counted at least ten times. This chain uses TRBV4-2 with TRBJ2-2; D is uncertain. Germline CDR1 LGHNA, CDR2 YNFKEQ. This CDR3 comprises 15 residues. V was pared by 1 base and J by 6 bases, with 12 bases between. For the CDR3, the DNA is TGTGCCAGCAGCCAAGTAGTTGGCTTTTCCGGGGAGCTGTTTTTT. Protein: CASSQVVGFSGELFF.

V usage is TRBV4-2 and J usage is TRBJ1-5; 9 bases line up with TRBD1. CDR1 and CDR2 from the germline V gene are LGHNA and YNFKEQ. The length of the CDR3 is 14 residues. After removal of 3 bases from V and 8 bases from J, the junction contained 5 bases not matched to a gene. As DNA, the CDR3 is TGTGCCAGCAGCCAGGGACAGGGAGCGGAGCCCCAGCATTTT. Its protein is CASSQGQGAEPQHF.

The chain recombines TRBV4-1 with TRBJ2-1; TRBD2 aligns across 10 bases. Germline-derived CDR1 and CDR2 are MGHRA and YSYEKL. Trimming cost V 3 bases and J 8 bases; bases outside gene matches: 4. The CDR3 loop spans 14 amino acids. The CDR3 DNA sequence: TGCGCCAGCAGCCATAGCGGGAGGAGGGATGAGCAGTTCTTC. Protein sequence: CASSHSGRRDEQFF.

The rearrangement links TRBV28 to TRBJ1-2, with D hard to call. Trimming took 5 bases from V and 0 from J, leaving 22 bases between them. The CDR3 runs to 18 residues. Per germline, CDR1 MDHEN and CDR2 SYDVKM. DNA of the CDR3: TGTGCCAGCAGTGTCAAGGGCCCCCTATATACAGCTAACTATGGCTACACCTTC. Its protein is CASSVKGPLYTANYGYTF.

The J gene is TRBJ1-1, the V gene TRBV7-2; 7 bases map to TRBD1. CDR1 is SGHTA and CDR2 is FQGNSA in the germline V gene. The V segment lost 3 bases and the J segment 5 bases; nucleotides outside the gene matches: 6. This CDR3 spans 14 amino acids. The CDR3 is CASSLVTGRTEAFF. DNA of the CDR3: TGTGCCAGCAGCTTGGTGACAGGGCGGACTGAAGCTTTCTTT.

Ten or more counts support this clone. Here the CDR3 reads CASSEQAGGTDTQYF. The CDR3 DNA reads as TGTGCCAGCAGTGAACAAGCCGGGGGCACAGATACGCAGTATTTT. The gene calls are TRBV6-1 and TRBJ2-3; D might be TRBD2 (5 bases). With 2 bases removed from V and 1 base from J, the gap between germline ends came to 10 bases. CDR3 size: 15 residues. Germline CDR1 and CDR2: MNHNS and SASEGT.

The rearrangement uses TRBV27 and TRBJ1-2, with D perhaps TRBD1 (5 bases). The V end lost 0 bases, the J end lost 0 bases, and 11 bases lay between the germline ends. The CDR3 totals 16 residues. CDR1 MNHEY and CDR2 SMNVEV come from the germline V gene (reference sequence). The CDR3 region has the DNA TGTGCCAGCAGTTTATCGTTTCGGGGGGCTAACTATGGCTACACCTTC. It is translated as CASSLSFRGANYGYTF.

The chain carries TRBV5-1 and TRBJ2-1; 13 nucleotides match TRBD2. There are 15 residues in the CDR3. Per germline, CDR1 SGHRS and CDR2 YFSETQ. V lost 3 bases to trimming and J lost 5 bases; unmatched junction nucleotides: 2. The CDR3: CASSWTSGSHNEQFF. The CDR3 DNA sequence: TGCGCCAGCAGCTGGACTAGCGGGAGCCACAATGAGCAGTTCTTC.

This clone has only a few counts. V is TRBV6-5 and J is TRBJ1-1; no firm D call. CDR1 is MNHEY, CDR2 SVGAGI, per germline. The CDR3 spans 14 residues. V lost 2 bases and J lost 4, with 11 bases in between. The CDR3 DNA reads TGTGCCAGCAGTTACAAGGGTCCGGGCACTGAAGCTTTCTTT. It yields the protein CASSYKGPGTEAFF.

V gene TRBV7-9 combines with J gene TRBJ2-3; 7 bases agree with TRBD2. The germline gives CDR1 SEHNR, CDR2 FQNEAQ (reference sequence). The CDR3 has 15 amino acids. The ends lost 5 bases at V and 5 bases at J; junction bases unmatched: 10. This CDR3 reads CASSQGREREDTQYF. CDR3 DNA: TGTGCCAGCAGCCAAGGGCGGGAGCGGGAAGATACGCAGTATTTT.

This clone has only a few counts. This chain links TRBV5-6 with TRBJ2-3, with D maybe TRBD2 (6 bases). The ends were cut back, 2 bases at V and 2 bases at J, with 18 bases in the middle. The CDR3 is made up of 17 amino acids. Germline V gives CDR1 SGHDT, CDR2 YYEEEE. The CDR3 reads CASSLGSSAPTTDTQYF. The CDR3 DNA reads TGTGCCAGCAGCTTAGGGTCTAGCGCGCCCACCACAGATACGCAGTATTTT.

The chain combines TRBV5-4 with TRBJ2-7, with D possibly TRBD1 on 7 matching bases. Germline CDR1 SGHNT, CDR2 YYREEE (reference sequence). The CDR3 consists of 16 residues. V lost 4 bases and J 2 bases, leaving 19 bases between the germline ends. The CDR3 region has the DNA TGTGCCAGCAGCCGGAGGGACAGCCTGAACCCCTACGAGCAGTACTTC. Amino acids: CASSRRDSLNPYEQYF.

The chain links TRBV7-6 to TRBJ2-7, with TRBD2 matching over 16 bases. CDR3 size: 18 residues. Germline trimming cut 3 bases from V and 4 bases from J; bases unmatched to any gene: 9. In germline, CDR1 is SGHVS, CDR2 FNYEAQ. CDR3 sequence reads: CASSLGLAGGPRRYEQYF. The CDR3 coding sequence is TGTGCCAGCAGCTTGGGACTAGCGGGAGGGCCCCGGAGGTACGAGCAGTACTTC.